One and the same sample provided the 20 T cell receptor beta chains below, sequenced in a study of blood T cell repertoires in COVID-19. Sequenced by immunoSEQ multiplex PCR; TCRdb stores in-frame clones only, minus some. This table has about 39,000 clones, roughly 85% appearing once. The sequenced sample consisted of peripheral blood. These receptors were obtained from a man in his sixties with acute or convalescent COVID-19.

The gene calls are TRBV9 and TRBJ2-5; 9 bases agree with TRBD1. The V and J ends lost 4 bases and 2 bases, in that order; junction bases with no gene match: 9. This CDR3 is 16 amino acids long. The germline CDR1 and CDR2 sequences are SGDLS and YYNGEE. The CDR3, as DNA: TGTGCCAGCAGCCCACAGGGGGCAACGGGGCAAGAGACCCAGTACTTC. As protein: CASSPQGATGQETQYF.

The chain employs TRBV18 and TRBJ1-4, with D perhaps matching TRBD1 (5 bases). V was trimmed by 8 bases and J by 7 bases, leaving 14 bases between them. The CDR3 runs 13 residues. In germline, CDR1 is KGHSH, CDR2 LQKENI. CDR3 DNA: TGTGCCAGCGCTACCGGGACTGCTGAAAAACTGTTTTTT. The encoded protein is CASATGTAEKLFF.

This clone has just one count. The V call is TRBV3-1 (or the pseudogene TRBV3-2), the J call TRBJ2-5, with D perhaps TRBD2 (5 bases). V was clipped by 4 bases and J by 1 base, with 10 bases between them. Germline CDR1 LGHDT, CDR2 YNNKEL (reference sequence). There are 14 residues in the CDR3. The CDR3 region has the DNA TGTGCCAGCAGCCCCCGAGGGTTCCAAGAGACCCAGTACTTC. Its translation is CASSPRGFQETQYF.

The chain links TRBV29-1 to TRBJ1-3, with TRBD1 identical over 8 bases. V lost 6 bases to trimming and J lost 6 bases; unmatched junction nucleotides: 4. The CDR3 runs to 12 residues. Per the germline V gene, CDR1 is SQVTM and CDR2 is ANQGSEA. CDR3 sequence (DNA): TGCAGCGTGGGGACAGGAGAAAACACCATATATTTT. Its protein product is CSVGTGENTIYF.

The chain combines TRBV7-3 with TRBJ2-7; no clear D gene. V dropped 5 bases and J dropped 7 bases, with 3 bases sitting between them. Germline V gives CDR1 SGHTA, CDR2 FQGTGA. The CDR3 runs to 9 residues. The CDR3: CASSLEQYF. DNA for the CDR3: TGTGCCAGCAGCCTGGAGCAGTACTTC. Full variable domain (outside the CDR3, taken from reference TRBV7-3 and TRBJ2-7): GAGVSQTPSNKVTEKGKYVELRCDPISGHTALYWYRQSLGQGPEFLIYFQGTGAADDSGLPNDRFFAVRPEGSVSTLKIQRTERGDSAVYLCASSLEQYFGPGTRLTVT.

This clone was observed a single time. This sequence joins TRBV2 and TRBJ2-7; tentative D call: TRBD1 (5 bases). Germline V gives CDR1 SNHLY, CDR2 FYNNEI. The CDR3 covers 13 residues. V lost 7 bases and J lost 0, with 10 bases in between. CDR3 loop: CASKAGSSYEQYF. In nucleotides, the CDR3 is TGTGCCAGCAAGGCAGGGTCCTCCTACGAGCAGTACTTC.

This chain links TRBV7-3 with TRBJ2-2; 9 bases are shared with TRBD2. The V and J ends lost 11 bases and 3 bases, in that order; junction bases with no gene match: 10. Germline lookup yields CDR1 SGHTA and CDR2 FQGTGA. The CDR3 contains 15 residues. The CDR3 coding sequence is TGTGCCTCCGCAATAGCGGGGGCCTACACCGGGGAGCTGTTTTTT. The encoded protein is CASAIAGAYTGELFF.

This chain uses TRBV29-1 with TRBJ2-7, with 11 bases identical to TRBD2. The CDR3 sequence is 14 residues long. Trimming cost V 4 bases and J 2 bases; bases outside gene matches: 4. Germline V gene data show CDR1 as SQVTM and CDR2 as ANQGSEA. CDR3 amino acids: CSVGGTSGPYEQYF. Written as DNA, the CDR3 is TGCAGCGTTGGGGGGACTAGCGGACCCTACGAGCAGTACTTC.

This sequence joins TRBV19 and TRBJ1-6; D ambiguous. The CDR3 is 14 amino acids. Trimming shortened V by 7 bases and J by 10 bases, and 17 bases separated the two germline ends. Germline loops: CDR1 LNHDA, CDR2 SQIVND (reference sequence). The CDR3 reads CASKEEGRGSPLHF. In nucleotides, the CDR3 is TGTGCCAGTAAGGAGGAGGGTCGTGGCTCACCCCTCCACTTT.

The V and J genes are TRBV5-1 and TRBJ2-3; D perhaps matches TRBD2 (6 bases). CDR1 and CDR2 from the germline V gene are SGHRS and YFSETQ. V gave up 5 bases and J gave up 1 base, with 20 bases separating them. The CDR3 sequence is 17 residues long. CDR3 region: CASRLVFPGEGTDTQYF. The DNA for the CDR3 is TGCGCCAGCAGGCTGGTGTTTCCGGGAGAGGGCACAGATACGCAGTATTTT.

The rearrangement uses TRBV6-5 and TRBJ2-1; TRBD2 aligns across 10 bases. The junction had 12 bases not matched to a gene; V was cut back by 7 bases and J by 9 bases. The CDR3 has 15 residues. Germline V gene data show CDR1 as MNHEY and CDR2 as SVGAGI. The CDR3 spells CASTPGLARGGEQFF. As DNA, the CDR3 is TGTGCCAGCACCCCGGGACTAGCGCGAGGGGGTGAGCAGTTCTTC.

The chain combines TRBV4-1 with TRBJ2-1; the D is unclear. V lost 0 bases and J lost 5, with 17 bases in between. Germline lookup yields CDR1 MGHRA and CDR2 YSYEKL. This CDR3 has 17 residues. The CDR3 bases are TGCGCCAGCAGCCAAGAAGGTCGGAGCTACGCGAACAATGAGCAGTTCTTC. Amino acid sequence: CASSQEGRSYANNEQFF.

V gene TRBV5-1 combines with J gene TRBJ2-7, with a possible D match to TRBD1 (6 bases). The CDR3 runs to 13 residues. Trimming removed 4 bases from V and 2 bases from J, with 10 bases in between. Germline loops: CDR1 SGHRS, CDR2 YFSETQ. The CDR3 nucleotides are TGCGCCAGCAGCAGGACAGAGCCCTACGAGCAGTACTTC. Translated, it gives CASSRTEPYEQYF.

The CDR3, as DNA: TGCAGTGCTAGTGGCCGGGGTAGGGAGGGTGACTATGGCTACACCTTC. Its protein is CSASGRGREGDYGYTF. The rearrangement uses TRBV20-1 and TRBJ1-2, with D uncertain. CDR3 size: 16 residues. Germline CDR1 DFQATT, CDR2 SNEGSKA (reference sequence). Trimming left V 3 bases short and J 3 bases short, with 20 bases between.

CDR3 coding DNA: TGCGCCAGCAGTGGGGTAGCGGGGGGCACCGGGGAGCTGTTTTTT. The encoded protein is CASSGVAGGTGELFF. This rearrangement joins TRBV10-2 to TRBJ2-2, with 10 positions matching TRBD2. Germline assignment: CDR1 WSHSY and CDR2 SAAADI. The CDR3 loop spans 15 amino acids. J was trimmed by 4 bases and V by 4 bases; bases with no gene match: 3.

The CDR3 sequence is CASRRQFNGYTF. The CDR3 nucleotides read TGTGCCAGCAGGCGGCAGTTCAATGGCTACACCTTC. The chain employs TRBV6-5 and TRBJ1-2; D unresolved. Per germline, CDR1 MNHEY and CDR2 SVGAGI. This CDR3 has 12 residues. Trimming took 6 bases from V and 6 from J, leaving 11 bases between them.

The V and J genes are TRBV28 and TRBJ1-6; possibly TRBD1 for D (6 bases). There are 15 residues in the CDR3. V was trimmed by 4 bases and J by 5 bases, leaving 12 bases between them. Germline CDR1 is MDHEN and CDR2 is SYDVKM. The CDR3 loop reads CASSSPTGNNSPLHF. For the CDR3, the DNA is TGTGCCAGCAGTTCCCCGACAGGAAATAATTCACCCCTCCACTTT.

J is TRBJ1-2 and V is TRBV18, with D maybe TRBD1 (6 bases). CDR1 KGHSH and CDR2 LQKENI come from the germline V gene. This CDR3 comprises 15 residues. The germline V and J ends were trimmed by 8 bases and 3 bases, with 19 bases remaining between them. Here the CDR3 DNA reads TGTGCCAGCACCCCCGCGGCAGGGGTAGACTATGGCTACACCTTC. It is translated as CASTPAAGVDYGYTF.

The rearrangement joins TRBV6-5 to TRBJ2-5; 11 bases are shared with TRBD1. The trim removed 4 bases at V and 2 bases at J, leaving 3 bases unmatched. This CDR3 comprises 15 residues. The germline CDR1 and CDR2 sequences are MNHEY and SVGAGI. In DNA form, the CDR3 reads TGTGCCAGCAGTTCCCGGGACAGGGGGCAAGAGACCCAGTACTTC. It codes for CASSSRDRGQETQYF.

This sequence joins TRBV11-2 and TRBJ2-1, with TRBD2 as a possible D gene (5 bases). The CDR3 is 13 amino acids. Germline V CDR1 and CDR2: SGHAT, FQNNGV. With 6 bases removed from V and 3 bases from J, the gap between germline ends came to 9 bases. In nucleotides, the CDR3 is TGTGCCAGCAGGACTACAAACTACAATGAGCAGTTCTTC. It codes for CASRTTNYNEQFF. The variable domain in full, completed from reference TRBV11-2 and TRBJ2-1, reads EAGVAQSPRYKIIEKRQSVAFWCNPISGHATLYWYQQILGQGPKLLIQFQNNGVVDDSQLPKDRFSAERLKGVDSTLKIQPAKLEDSAVYLCASRTTNYNEQFFGPGTRLTVL.